Below, 19 T cell receptor beta chains from the same sample are listed, as sequenced in a study of cytomegalovirus exposure and HLA in healthy donors. A multiplex PCR was run with 60 Vbeta primers and 13 Jbeta primers. Sequencing used immunoSEQ multiplex PCR; TCRdb keeps in-frame clones, though not all of them. The repertoire table contains about 78,000 clones. The source material was PBMCs. These receptors all stem from a female donor in good health and CMV-seropositive.

The V gene is TRBV19, the J gene TRBJ2-1, with D possibly TRBD1 on 5 matching bases. V lost 1 base to trimming and J lost 3 bases, with 16 bases between them. From germline, CDR1 is LNHDA and CDR2 SQIVND (reference sequence). The CDR3 totals 17 residues. This CDR3 is CASSIARSGAIYNEQFF. The CDR3 DNA follows: TGTGCCAGTAGTATAGCACGCTCTGGGGCAATCTACAATGAGCAGTTCTTC.

This chain connects TRBV7-9 to TRBJ1-5, with D tentatively TRBD1 (6 bases). V lost 1 base, J lost 5 bases, and 12 bases lay in between. The CDR3 has 15 residues. Germline values: CDR1 SEHNR, CDR2 FQNEAQ (reference sequence). The CDR3 DNA sequence: TGTGCCAGCAGCTTAGGAGGGGGTCCGTATCAGCCCCAGCATTTT. Its translation is CASSLGGGPYQPQHF. Complete variable domain (other parts from reference TRBV7-9 and TRBJ1-5): DTGVSQNPRHKITKRGQNVTFRCDPISEHNRLYWYRQTLGQGPEFLTYFQNEAQLEKSRLLSDRFSAERPKGSFSTLEIQRTEQGDSAMYLCASSLGGGPYQPQHFGDGTRLSIL.

The chain joins TRBV29-1 to TRBJ2-3; 8 bases are shared with TRBD1. Germline V CDR1 and CDR2: SQVTM, ANQGSEA. The CDR3 spans 15 residues. V dropped 2 bases and J dropped 0; count of bases not matched to a gene: 4. CDR3 coding DNA: TGCAGCGTTGAAAGGGGACAGGTCAGCACAGATACGCAGTATTTT. Translating it yields CSVERGQVSTDTQYF.

Here the CDR3 reads CASSSDRGYNSPLHF. In DNA form, the CDR3 reads TGTGCCAGCAGTTCGGACAGGGGGTATAATTCACCCCTCCACTTT. The chain carries TRBV6-5 and TRBJ1-6; 10 bases are a match to TRBD1. This CDR3 has 15 residues. The junction had 1 base not matched to a gene; V was cut back by 4 bases and J by 4 bases. Looked up from germline, CDR1 is MNHEY and CDR2 is SVGAGI.

The chain joins TRBV5-6 to TRBJ2-1; perhaps TRBD2 as D (5 bases). The CDR3 totals 13 residues. The germline gives CDR1 SGHDT, CDR2 YYEEEE. V lost 7 bases, J lost 6 bases, and 14 bases lay in between. The CDR3 here is CASEQEGPNEQFF. The DNA of the CDR3 is TGTGCCAGCGAGCAAGAGGGCCCCAATGAGCAGTTCTTC.

The J gene is TRBJ2-2, the V gene TRBV9; TRBD2 matches 8 bases. Losses at the gene ends were 4 bases for V and 0 bases for J; bases not matched to a gene: 5. The germline CDR1 and CDR2 sequences are SGDLS and YYNGEE. There are 16 residues in the CDR3. CDR3 nucleotides: TGTGCCAGCAGCCCGAGCGGGGGCTCGAACACCGGGGAGCTGTTTTTT. This codes for CASSPSGGSNTGELFF. Full variable domain (remainder filled in from reference TRBV9 and TRBJ2-2): DSGVTQTPKHLITATGQRVTLRCSPRSGDLSVYWYQQSLDQGLQFLIQYYNGEERAKGNILERFSAQQFPDLHSELNLSSLELGDSALYFCASSPSGGSNTGELFFGEGSRLTVL.

Details on this clone: The sample carries other DNA sequences with the same CDR3. The chain recombines TRBV19 with TRBJ2-3; no reliable D call. The length of the CDR3 is 13 residues. Trimming cost V 3 bases and J 1 base, with 5 bases left between them. The germline CDR1 and CDR2 sequences are LNHDA and SQIVND (reference sequence). The DNA for the CDR3 is TGTGCCAGTAGTATCCCCGGCACAGATACGCAGTATTTT. It codes for CASSIPGTDTQYF.

The chain employs TRBV7-9 and TRBJ1-2; 8 nucleotides match TRBD1. The CDR3 length is 16 residues. Germline CDR1 is SEHNR and CDR2 is FQNEAQ (reference sequence). The junction had 17 bases not matched to a gene; V was cut back by 6 bases and J by 8 bases. CDR3 region: CASSISGTGLWEGYTF. The CDR3 DNA sequence: TGTGCCAGCAGTATCTCCGGGACAGGCCTTTGGGAAGGCTACACCTTC.

The CDR3 bases are TGTGCCAGCAGTGAACACAGGTCAACCGGGGAGCTGTTTTTT. Translating gives CASSEHRSTGELFF. The chain couples TRBV6-5 to TRBJ2-2; TRBD1 might be the D (5 bases). CDR3 length equals 14 residues. Trimming shortened V by 5 bases and J by 5 bases, and 12 bases separated the two germline ends. Germline CDR1 is MNHEY and CDR2 is SVGAGI.

J is TRBJ2-1 and V is TRBV27, with 12 bases matching TRBD2. This CDR3 is built from 15 residues. The V gene's germline CDR1 is MNHEY and CDR2 SMNVEV (reference sequence). V shed 6 bases, J shed 5 bases, and the junction held 5 bases outside the gene matches. CDR3 DNA sequence: TGTGCCAGCAGCCTCCGACTAGCGGGGGACAATGAGCAGTTCTTC. Protein: CASSLRLAGDNEQFF.

DNA for the CDR3: TGTGCCTGGGGACCGGGACAGGGAGTTGAAAAACTGTTTTTT. Protein product: CAWGPGQGVEKLFF. This chain joins TRBV30 and TRBJ1-4; the match to TRBD1 covers 9 bases. V was clipped by 5 bases and J by 7 bases; unmatched bases: 8. From germline, CDR1 is GTSNPN and CDR2 SVGIG (reference sequence). The CDR3 totals 14 residues.

V gene TRBV7-8 combines with J gene TRBJ2-3; 10 bases line up with TRBD2. J lost 2 bases, V lost 5 bases, and 7 bases had no gene match. Germline loops: CDR1 SGHVS, CDR2 FQNEAQ. CDR3 length: 16 amino acids. CDR3 sequence: CASSALAGVPTDTQYF. CDR3 DNA sequence: TGTGCCAGCAGCGCCCTAGCGGGGGTGCCCACAGATACGCAGTATTTT.

The chain has TRBV6-5 and TRBJ2-3, with TRBD2 matching 8 bases. CDR1 and CDR2 from the germline V gene are MNHEY and SVGAGI. J was trimmed by 1 base and V by 6 bases; bases with no gene match: 6. This CDR3 has 15 amino acids. The CDR3 DNA is TGTGCCAGCAGCCAGAGCGGGGGACGCACAGATACGCAGTATTTT. Its protein product is CASSQSGGRTDTQYF.

The gene calls are TRBV2 and TRBJ1-2, with D possibly TRBD1 on 6 matching bases. V was shortened by 10 bases and J by 0 bases, with 9 bases between the two germline ends. Germline V gene data show CDR1 as SNHLY and CDR2 as FYNNEI. The CDR3 totals 12 residues. As DNA, the CDR3 is TGTGCCACAGGGACATCTAACTATGGCTACACCTTC. Residues: CATGTSNYGYTF.

The chain recombines TRBV5-1 with TRBJ2-7; TRBD1 might be the D (5 bases). Deletions cut 4 bases from V and 2 bases from J, with 16 bases between. From germline, CDR1 is SGHRS and CDR2 YFSETQ. The CDR3 loop spans 15 amino acids. The CDR3 DNA sequence: TGCGCCAGCAGCCCCGCTGTAGGGGTTCCCTACGAGCAGTACTTC. Translating gives CASSPAVGVPYEQYF.

V and J are TRBV19 and TRBJ2-1; the D gene is possibly TRBD1 (5 bases). Germline CDR1 reads LNHDA; CDR2 reads SQIVND (reference sequence). V was trimmed by 5 bases and J by 8 bases, leaving 16 bases between them. This CDR3 is 14 amino acids long. The chain's CDR3 is CASSSGREWYEQFF. CDR3 sequence (DNA): TGTGCCAGTAGTTCGGGCAGGGAATGGTATGAGCAGTTCTTC.

The V and J genes are TRBV9 and TRBJ1-2, with TRBD1 identical over 7 bases. This CDR3 is built from 15 residues. The germline V gene has CDR1 SGDLS and CDR2 YYNGEE. Unmatched junction bases numbered 15, after V lost 3 bases and J lost 10 bases. The CDR3 sequence: CASSARPATGIFYTF. The CDR3 coding sequence is TGTGCCAGCAGCGCCAGGCCTGCGACAGGGATTTTCTACACCTTC. Full variable domain (rest looked up from reference TRBV9 and TRBJ1-2): DSGVTQTPKHLITATGQRVTLRCSPRSGDLSVYWYQQSLDQGLQFLIQYYNGEERAKGNILERFSAQQFPDLHSELNLSSLELGDSALYFCASSARPATGIFYTFGSGTRLTVV.

CDR3 sequence reads: CASSYRTTGELFF. CDR3 DNA sequence: TGTGCCAGCAGTTATCGGACTACCGGGGAGCTGTTTTTT. V and J are TRBV6-5 and TRBJ2-2; maybe TRBD2 (5 bases). CDR1 is MNHEY and CDR2 is SVGAGI in the germline V gene. The CDR3 is 13 amino acids. Trimming pared 3 bases from V and 5 bases from J, leaving 7 bases between.

This rearrangement joins TRBV5-1 to TRBJ2-5; no clear D. The V and J ends lost 3 bases and 5 bases respectively, with 11 bases between them. The germline CDR1 and CDR2 sequences are SGHRS and YFSETQ. This CDR3 spans 13 amino acids. The DNA for the CDR3 is TGCGCCAGCAGCTCGCTATCATCGGAGACCCAGTACTTC. It is translated as CASSSLSSETQYF.